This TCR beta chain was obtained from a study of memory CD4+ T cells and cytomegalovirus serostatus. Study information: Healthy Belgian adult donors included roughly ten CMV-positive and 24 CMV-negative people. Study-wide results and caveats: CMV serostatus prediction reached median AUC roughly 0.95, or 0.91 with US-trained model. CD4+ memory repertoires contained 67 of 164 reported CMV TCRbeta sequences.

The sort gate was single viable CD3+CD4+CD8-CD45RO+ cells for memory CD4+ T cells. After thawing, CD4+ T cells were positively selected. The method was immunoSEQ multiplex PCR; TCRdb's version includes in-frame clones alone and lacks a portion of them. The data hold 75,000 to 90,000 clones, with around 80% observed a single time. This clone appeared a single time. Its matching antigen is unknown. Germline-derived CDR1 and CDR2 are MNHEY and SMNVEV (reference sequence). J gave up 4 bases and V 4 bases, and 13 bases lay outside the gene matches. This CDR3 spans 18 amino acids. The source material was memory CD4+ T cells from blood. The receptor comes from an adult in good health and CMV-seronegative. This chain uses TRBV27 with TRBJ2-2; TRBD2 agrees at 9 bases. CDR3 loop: CASSSSLAGGPATGELFF. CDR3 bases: TGTGCCAGCAGTTCTTCTTTGGCGGGGGGGCCGGCCACCGGGGAGCTGTTTTTT.